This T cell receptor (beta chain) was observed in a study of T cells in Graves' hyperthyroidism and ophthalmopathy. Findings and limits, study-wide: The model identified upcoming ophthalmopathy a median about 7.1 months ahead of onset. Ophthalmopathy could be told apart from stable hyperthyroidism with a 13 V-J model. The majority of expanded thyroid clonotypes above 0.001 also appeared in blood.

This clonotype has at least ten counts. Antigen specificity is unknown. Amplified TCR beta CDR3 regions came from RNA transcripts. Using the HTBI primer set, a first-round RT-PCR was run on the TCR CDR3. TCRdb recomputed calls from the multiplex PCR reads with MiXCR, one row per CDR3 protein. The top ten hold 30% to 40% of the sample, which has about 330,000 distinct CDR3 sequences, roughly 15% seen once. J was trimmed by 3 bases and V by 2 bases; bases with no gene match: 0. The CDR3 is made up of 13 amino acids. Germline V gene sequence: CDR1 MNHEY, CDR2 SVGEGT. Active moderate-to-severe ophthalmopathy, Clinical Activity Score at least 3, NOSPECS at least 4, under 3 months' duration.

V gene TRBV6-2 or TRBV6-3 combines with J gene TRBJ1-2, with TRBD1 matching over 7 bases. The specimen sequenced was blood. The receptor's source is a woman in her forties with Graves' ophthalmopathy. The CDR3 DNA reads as TGTGCCAGCAGTTACGACAGGGACTATGGCTACACCTTC. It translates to CASSYDRDYGYTF.